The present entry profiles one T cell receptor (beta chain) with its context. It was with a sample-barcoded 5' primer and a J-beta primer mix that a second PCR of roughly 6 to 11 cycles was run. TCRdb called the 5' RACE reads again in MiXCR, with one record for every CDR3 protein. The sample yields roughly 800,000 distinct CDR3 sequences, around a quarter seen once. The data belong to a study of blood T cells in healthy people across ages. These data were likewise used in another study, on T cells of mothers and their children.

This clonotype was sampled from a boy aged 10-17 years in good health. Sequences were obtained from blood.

The CDR3 nucleotides read TGCAGCGTTGAATATGTGGGGAGCTCCTACAATGAGCAGTTCTTC. Its protein is CSVEYVGSSYNEQFF. The J gene is TRBJ2-1, the V gene TRBV29-1; possibly TRBD2 for D (5 bases). CDR3 length: 15 residues. The V and J ends lost 2 bases and 0 bases respectively, with 11 bases between them. Per the germline V gene, CDR1 is SQVTM and CDR2 is ANQGSEA.